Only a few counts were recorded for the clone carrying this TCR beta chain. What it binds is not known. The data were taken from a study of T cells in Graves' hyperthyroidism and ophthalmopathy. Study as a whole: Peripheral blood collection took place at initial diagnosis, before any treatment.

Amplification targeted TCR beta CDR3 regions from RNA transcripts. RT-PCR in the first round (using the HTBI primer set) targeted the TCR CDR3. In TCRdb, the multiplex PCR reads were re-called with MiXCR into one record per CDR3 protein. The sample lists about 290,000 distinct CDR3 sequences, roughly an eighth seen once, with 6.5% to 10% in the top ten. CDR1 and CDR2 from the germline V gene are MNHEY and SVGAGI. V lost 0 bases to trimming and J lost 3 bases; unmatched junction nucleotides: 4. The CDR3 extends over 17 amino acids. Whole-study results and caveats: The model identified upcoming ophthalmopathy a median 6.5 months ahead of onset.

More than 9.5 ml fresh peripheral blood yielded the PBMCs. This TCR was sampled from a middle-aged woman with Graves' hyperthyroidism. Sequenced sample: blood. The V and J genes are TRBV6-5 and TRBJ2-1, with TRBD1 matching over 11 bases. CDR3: CASSYSTGTGGYNEQFF. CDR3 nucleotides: TGTGCCAGCAGTTACTCGACAGGGACAGGGGGCTACAATGAGCAGTTCTTC.